This T cell receptor (beta chain) was identified in a study of T cell repertoires in cytomegalovirus infection. Across the whole study: Indications of both CMV infection and matching HLA type were provided by public TCR beta signatures.

Of note for this clonotype: Its matching antigen is unknown.

Each CDR3 protein is one row after TCRdb ran MiXCR on the reads. There are about 350,000 distinct CDR3 sequences in the sample; nearly 35% occur only once, and less than 15% lies in the top ten. The CDR3 sequence is 14 residues long. The V end lost 3 bases, the J end lost 2 bases, and 9 bases lay between the germline ends. Study outcomes and limitations: HLA-C-restricted CMV-specific TCR beta clonotypes prevailed in the ex vivo response. Summed public TCR beta family frequency identified CMV carriers bearing the relevant HLA.

The sequence came from a human donor in good health (CMV status not recorded). Some clones in this sample may be carry-over from other donors' samples. Sequenced here: cultured PBMCs, sampled from culture after CMV antigen stimulation. The chain uses TRBV12-3 or TRBV12-4 and TRBJ2-3; tentatively, D is TRBD1 (5 bases). CDR3 sequence (DNA): TGTGCCAGCAGTTTGTTCAGGGACACAGATACGCAGTATTTT. Translating gives CASSLFRDTDTQYF.